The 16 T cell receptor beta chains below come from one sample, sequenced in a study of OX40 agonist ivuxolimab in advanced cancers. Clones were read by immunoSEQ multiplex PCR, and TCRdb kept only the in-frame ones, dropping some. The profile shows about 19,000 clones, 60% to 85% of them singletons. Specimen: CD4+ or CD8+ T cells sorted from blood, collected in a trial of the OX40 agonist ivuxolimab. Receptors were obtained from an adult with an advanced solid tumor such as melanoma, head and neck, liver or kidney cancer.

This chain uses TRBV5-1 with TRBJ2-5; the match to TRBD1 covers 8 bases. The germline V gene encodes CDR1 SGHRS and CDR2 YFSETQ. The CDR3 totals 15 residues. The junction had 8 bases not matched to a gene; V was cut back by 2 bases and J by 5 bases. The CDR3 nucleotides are TGCGCCAGCAGCTTCCAGGGGGCGCGAGGGGAGACCCAGTACTTC. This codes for CASSFQGARGETQYF.

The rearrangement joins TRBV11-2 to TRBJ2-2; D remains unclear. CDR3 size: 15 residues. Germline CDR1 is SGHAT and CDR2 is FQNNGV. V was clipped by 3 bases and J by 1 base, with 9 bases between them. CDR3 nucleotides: TGTGCCAGCAGCTTCGGCGGAGAGAACACCGGGGAGCTGTTTTTT. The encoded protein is CASSFGGENTGELFF.

The CDR3 DNA reads TGCGCCAGCAGCTTGGCATCGGGACTCCTCTACGAGCAGTACTTC. This sequence encodes CASSLASGLLYEQYF. This chain uses TRBV5-1 with TRBJ2-7; D might be TRBD2 (6 bases). Germline CDR1 and CDR2: SGHRS and YFSETQ. CDR3 length equals 15 residues. Trimming removed 0 bases at V and 3 bases at J, with 13 bases between. Full variable domain (missing parts from reference TRBV5-1 and TRBJ2-7): KAGVTQTPRYLIKTRGQQVTLSCSPISGHRSVSWYQQTPGQGLQFLFEYFSETQRNKGNFPGRFSGRQFSNSRSEMNVSTLELGDSALYLCASSLASGLLYEQYFGPGTRLTVT.

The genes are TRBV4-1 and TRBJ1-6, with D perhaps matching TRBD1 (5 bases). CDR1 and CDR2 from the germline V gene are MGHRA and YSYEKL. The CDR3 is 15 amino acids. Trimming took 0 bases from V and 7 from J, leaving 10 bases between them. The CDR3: CASSQEARENSPLHF. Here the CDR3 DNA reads TGCGCCAGCAGCCAAGAGGCCAGGGAGAATTCACCCCTCCACTTT.

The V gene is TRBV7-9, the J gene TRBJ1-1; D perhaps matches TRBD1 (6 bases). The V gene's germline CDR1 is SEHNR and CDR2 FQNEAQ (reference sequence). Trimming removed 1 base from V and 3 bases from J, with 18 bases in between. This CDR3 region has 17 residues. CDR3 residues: CASSLVTGGAWDTEAFF. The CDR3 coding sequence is TGTGCCAGCAGCTTAGTCACGGGGGGCGCATGGGACACTGAAGCTTTCTTT.

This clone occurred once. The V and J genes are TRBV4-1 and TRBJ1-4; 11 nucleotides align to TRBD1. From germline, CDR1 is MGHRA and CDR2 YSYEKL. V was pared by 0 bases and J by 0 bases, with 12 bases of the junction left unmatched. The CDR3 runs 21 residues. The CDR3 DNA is TGCGCCAGCAGCCAAGAAAGGGCCGGACAGGGGGCACTGGCAACTAATGAAAAACTGTTTTTT. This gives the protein CASSQERAGQGALATNEKLFF.

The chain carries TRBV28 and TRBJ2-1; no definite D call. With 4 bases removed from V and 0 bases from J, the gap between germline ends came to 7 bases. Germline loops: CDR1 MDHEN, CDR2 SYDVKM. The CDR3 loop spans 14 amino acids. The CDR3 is CASSSEYSYNEQFF. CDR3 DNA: TGTGCCAGCAGTTCAGAATACTCCTACAATGAGCAGTTCTTC.

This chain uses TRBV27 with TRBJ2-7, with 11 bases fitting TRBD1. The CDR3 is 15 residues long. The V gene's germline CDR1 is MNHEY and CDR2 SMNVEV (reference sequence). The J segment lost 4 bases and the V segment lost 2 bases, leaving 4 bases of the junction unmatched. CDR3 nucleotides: TGTGCCAGCAGTTTAAGCGGACAGGGGGCTTACGAGCAGTACTTC. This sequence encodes CASSLSGQGAYEQYF.

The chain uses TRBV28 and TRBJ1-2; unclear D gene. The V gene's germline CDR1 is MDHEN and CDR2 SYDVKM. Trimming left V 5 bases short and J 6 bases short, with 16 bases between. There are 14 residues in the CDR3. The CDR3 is CASSTSGDTDGYTF. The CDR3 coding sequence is TGTGCCAGCAGTACCTCCGGGGATACGGATGGCTACACCTTC.

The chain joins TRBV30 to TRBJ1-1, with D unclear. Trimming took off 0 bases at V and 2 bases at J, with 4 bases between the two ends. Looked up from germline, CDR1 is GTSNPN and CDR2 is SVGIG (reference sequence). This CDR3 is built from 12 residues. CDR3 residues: CAWSVFNTEAFF. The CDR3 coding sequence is TGTGCCTGGAGTGTTTTTAACACTGAAGCTTTCTTT. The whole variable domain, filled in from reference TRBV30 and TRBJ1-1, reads SQTIHQWPATLVQPVGSPLSLECTVEGTSNPNLYWYRQAAGRGLQLLFYSVGIGQISSEVPQNLSASRPQDRQFILSSKKLLLSDSGFYLCAWSVFNTEAFFGQGTRLTVV.

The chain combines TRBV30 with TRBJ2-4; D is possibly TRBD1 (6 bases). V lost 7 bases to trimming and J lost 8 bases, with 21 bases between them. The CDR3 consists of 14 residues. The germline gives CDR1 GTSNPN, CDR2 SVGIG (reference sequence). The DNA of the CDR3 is TGTGCCTTCCAATCCGGGACAAAAATCGACATTCAGTACTTC. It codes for CAFQSGTKIDIQYF.

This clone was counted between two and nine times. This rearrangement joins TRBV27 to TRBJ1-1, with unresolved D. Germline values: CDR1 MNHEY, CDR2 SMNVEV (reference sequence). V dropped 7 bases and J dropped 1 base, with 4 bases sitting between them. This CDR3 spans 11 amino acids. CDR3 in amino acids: CASMGNTEAFF. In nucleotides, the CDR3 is TGTGCCAGCATGGGGAACACTGAAGCTTTCTTT.

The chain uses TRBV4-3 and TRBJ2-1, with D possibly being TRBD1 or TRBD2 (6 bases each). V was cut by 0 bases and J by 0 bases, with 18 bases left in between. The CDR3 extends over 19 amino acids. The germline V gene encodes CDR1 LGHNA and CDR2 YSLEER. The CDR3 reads CASSQEGGLAASSYNEQFF. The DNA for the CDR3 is TGCGCCAGCAGCCAAGAAGGGGGATTAGCGGCAAGCTCCTACAATGAGCAGTTCTTC.

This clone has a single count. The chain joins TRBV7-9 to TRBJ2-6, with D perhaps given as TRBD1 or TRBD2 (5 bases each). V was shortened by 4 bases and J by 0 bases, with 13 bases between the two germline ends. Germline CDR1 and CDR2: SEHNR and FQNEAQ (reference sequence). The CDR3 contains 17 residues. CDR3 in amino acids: CASSSQGEGSGANVLTF. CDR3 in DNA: TGTGCCAGCAGCTCTCAGGGTGAGGGCTCTGGGGCCAACGTCCTGACTTTC.

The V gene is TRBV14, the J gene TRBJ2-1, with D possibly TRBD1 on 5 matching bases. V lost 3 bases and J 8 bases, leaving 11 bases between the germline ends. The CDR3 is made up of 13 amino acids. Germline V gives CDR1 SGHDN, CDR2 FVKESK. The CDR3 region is CASSQTVNDEQFF. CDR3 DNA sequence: TGTGCCAGCAGCCAGACAGTGAACGATGAGCAGTTCTTC.

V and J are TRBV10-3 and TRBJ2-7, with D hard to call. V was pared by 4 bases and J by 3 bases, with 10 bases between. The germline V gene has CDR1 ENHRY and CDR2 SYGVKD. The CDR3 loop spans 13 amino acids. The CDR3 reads CAISGQTDYEQYF. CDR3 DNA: TGTGCCATCAGTGGGCAAACGGACTACGAGCAGTACTTC.